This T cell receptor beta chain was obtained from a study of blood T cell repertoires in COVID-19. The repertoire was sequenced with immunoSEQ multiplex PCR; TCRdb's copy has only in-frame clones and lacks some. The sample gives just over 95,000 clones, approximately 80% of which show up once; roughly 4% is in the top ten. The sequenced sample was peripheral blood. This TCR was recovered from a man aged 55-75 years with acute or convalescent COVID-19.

The CDR3 DNA reads TGTGCCAGCAGCCGAGACAATGAGCAGTTCTTC. Translated: CASSRDNEQFF. The chain uses TRBV7-3 and TRBJ2-1; D is unclear. The CDR3 has 11 residues. The V end lost 5 bases, the J end lost 5 bases, and 4 bases lay between the germline ends. Per the germline V gene, CDR1 is SGHTA and CDR2 is FQGTGA.